This entry is about one T cell receptor (beta chain). Its cognate antigen is unknown. The authors used template switching to add a universal primer site and gave cDNA unique molecular identifiers. MiXCR, run by TCRdb on the 5' RACE reads, gives a single entry per CDR3 protein. The data hold roughly 1.6 million distinct CDR3 sequences, with about 32% observed a single time. This sample was included in a study of identical twins. Study-wide findings and caveats: Within twin pairs, the out-of-frame alpha sequences they shared showed excess low generation probability. Fewer insertions marked abundant cord blood beta clonotypes; young adult naive trended weakly, memory not at all. The degree of excess twin sharing was weaker in beta out-of-frame sequences.

The sequencing input was cord blood. This clonotype was sampled from a newborn girl in good health.

The CDR3 DNA reads TGCGCCAGCAGCTTGGCCATGGCGGTTAATGGCGAGCAGTACTTC. Protein sequence: CASSLAMAVNGEQYF. The chain uses TRBV5-1 and TRBJ2-7; D gene unclear. Trimming left V 0 bases short and J 6 bases short, with 16 bases between. This CDR3 spans 15 amino acids. Germline-derived CDR1 and CDR2 are SGHRS and YFSETQ.